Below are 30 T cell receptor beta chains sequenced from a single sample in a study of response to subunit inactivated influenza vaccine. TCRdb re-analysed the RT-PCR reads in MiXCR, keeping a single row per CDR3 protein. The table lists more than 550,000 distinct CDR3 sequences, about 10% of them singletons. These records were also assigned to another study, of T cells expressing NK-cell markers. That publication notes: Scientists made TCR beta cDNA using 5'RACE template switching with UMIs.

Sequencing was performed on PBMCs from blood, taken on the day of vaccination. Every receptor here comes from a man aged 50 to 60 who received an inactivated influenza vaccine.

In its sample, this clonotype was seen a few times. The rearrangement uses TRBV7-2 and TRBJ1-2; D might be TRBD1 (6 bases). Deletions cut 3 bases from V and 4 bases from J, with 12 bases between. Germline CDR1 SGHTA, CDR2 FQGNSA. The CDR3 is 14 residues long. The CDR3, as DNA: TGTGCCAGCAGCTTTTTACAGGGAGGCTATGGCTACACCTTC. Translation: CASSFLQGGYGYTF.

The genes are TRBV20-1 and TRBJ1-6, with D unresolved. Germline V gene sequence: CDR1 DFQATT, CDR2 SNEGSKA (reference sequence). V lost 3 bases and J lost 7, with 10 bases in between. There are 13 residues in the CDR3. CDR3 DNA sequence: TGCAGTGCTAGCGCTCGGGCGAATTCACCCCTCCACTTT. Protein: CSASARANSPLHF.

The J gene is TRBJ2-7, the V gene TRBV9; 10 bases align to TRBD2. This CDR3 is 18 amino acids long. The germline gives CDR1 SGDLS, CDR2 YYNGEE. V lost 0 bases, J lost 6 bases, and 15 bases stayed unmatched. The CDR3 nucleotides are TGTGCCAGCAGCGTAGCAACCCTCGAGCGGGAGGGCCGGTGCGAGCAGTACTTC. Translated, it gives CASSVATLEREGRCEQYF.

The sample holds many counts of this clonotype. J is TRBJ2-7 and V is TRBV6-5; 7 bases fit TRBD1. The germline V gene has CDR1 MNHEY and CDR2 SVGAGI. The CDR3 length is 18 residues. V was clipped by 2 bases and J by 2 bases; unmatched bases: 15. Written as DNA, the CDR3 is TGTGCCAGCAGTTACGTAGCCTCCGGGGACAGTTTCCCCTACGAGCAGTACTTC. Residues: CASSYVASGDSFPYEQYF.

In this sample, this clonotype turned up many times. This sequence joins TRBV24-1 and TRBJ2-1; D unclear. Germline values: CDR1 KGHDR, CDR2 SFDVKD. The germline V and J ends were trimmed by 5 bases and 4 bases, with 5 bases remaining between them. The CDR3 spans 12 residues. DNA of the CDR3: TGTGCCACCAGTGTTGGGTACAATGAGCAGTTCTTC. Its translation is CATSVGYNEQFF.

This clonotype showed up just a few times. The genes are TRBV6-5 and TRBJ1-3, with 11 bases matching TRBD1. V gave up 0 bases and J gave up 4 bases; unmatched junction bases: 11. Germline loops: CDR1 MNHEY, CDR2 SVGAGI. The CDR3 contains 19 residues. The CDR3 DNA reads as TGTGCCAGCAGTTACTCGAATCCCGGACAGGGGGCAGGAGGAAACACCATATATTTT. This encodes CASSYSNPGQGAGGNTIYF.

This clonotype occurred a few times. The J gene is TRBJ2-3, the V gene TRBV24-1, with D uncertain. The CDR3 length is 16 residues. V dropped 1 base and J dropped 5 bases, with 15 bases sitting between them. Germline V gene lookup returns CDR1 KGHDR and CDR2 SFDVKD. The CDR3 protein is CATSDFGRALEDTQYF. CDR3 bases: TGTGCCACCAGTGATTTCGGCCGGGCCCTCGAAGATACGCAGTATTTT.

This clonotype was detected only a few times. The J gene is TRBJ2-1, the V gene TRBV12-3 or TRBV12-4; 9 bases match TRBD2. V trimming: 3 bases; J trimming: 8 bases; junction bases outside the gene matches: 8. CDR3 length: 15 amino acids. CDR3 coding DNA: TGTGCCAGCAGTTTGGGCGGGGGGGTCGTGGATGAGCAGTTCTTC. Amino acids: CASSLGGGVVDEQFF.

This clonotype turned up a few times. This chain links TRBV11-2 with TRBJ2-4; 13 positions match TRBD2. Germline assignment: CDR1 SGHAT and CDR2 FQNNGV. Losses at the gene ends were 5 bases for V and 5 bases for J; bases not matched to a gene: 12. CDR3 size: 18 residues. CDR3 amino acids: CASSDGLAGDKYENIQYF. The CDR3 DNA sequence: TGTGCCAGCAGCGACGGACTAGCGGGAGACAAATACGAAAACATTCAGTACTTC.

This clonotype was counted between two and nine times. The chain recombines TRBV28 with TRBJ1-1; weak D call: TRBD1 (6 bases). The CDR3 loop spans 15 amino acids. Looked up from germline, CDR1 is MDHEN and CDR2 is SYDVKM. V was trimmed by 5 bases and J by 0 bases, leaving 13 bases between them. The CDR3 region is CASSNSGHLNTEAFF. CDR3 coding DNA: TGTGCCAGCAGTAACTCGGGACACCTGAACACTGAAGCTTTCTTT. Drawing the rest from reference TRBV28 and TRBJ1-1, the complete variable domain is DVKVTQSSRYLVKRTGEKVFLECVQDMDHENMFWYRQDPGLGLRLIYFSYDVKMKEKGDIPEGYSVSREKKERFSLILESASTNQTSMYLCASSNSGHLNTEAFFGQGTRLTVV.

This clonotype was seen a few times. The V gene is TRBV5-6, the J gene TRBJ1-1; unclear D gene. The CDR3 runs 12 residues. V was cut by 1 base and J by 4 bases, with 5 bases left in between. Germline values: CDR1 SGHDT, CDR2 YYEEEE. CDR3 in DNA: TGTGCCAGCAGCTTGCCATCCACTGAAGCTTTCTTT. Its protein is CASSLPSTEAFF.

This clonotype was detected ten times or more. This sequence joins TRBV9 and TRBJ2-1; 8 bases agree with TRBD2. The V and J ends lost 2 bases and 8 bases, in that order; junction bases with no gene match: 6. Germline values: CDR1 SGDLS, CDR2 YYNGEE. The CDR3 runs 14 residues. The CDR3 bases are TGTGCCAGCAGCGTCGGCGGGAGGACTGATGAGCAGTTCTTC. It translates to CASSVGGRTDEQFF.

The CDR3 sequence: CSVVADTQYF. As DNA, the CDR3 is TGCAGCGTTGTGGCAGATACGCAGTATTTT. The chain couples TRBV29-1 to TRBJ2-3; D not resolved. Trimming cost V 4 bases and J 4 bases, with 3 bases left between them. The CDR3 runs to 10 residues. Germline V gene sequence: CDR1 SQVTM, CDR2 ANQGSEA.

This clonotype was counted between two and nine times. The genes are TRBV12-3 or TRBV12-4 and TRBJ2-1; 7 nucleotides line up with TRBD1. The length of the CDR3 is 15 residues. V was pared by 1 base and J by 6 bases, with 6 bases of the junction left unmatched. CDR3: CASSLGQGRVNEQFF. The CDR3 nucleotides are TGTGCCAGCAGTTTAGGACAGGGACGTGTCAATGAGCAGTTCTTC.

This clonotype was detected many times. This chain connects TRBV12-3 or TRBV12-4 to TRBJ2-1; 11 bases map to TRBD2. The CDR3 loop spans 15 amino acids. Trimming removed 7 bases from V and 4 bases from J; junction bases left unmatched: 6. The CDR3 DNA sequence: TGTGCCAGCACCCTTAGCGGGGGGGCTTACAATGAGCAGTTCTTC. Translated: CASTLSGGAYNEQFF.

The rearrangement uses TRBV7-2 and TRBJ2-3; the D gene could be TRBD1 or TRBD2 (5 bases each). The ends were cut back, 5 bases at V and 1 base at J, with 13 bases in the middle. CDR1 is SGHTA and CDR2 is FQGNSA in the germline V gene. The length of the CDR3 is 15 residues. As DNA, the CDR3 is TGTGCCAGCAGCGCCTCTAGAGGGGGCACAGATACGCAGTATTTT. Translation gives CASSASRGGTDTQYF. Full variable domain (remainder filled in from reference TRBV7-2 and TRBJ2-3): GAGVSQSPSNKVTEKGKDVELRCDPISGHTALYWYRQSLGQGLEFLIYFQGNSAPDKSGLPSDRFSAERTGGSVSTLTIQRTQQEDSAVYLCASSASRGGTDTQYFGPGTRLTVL.

CDR3 amino acids: CASSPLGQNTDTQYF. CDR3 nucleotides: TGTGCCAGCTCACCATTGGGACAGAACACAGATACGCAGTATTTT. The chain is built from TRBV18 and TRBJ2-3; 7 bases match TRBD1. J lost 2 bases, V lost 2 bases, and 4 bases had no gene match. This CDR3 is built from 15 residues. Germline lookup yields CDR1 KGHSH and CDR2 LQKENI.

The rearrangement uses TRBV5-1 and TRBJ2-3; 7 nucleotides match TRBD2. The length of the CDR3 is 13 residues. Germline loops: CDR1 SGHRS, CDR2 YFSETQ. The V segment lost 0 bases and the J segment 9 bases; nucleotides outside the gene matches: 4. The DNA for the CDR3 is TGCGCCAGCAGCTTGGAACTAGCGCAGACGCAGTATTTT. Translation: CASSLELAQTQYF.

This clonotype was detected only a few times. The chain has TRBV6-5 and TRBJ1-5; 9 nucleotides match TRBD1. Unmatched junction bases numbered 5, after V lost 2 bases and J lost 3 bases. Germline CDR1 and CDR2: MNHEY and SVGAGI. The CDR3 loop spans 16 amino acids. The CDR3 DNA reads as TGTGCCAGCAGTTACGCGGGGACAGGGCTCAATCAGCCCCAGCATTTT. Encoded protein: CASSYAGTGLNQPQHF.

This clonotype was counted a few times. CDR3 sequence reads: CSARQQGRPTDTQYF. DNA of the CDR3: TGCAGTGCTAGACAACAGGGTCGACCCACAGATACGCAGTATTTT. The chain uses TRBV20-1 and TRBJ2-3, with a possible D match to TRBD1 (6 bases). The germline CDR1 and CDR2 sequences are DFQATT and SNEGSKA (reference sequence). Trimming shortened V by 2 bases and J by 2 bases, and 14 bases separated the two germline ends. The CDR3 is made up of 15 amino acids.

CDR3 sequence (DNA): TGTGCCAGCTTCGGACACTCGAACACCGGGGAGCTGTTTTTT. Its protein is CASFGHSNTGELFF. The V gene is TRBV6-1, the J gene TRBJ2-2, with D tentatively TRBD1 (5 bases). This CDR3 has 14 residues. The germline gives CDR1 MNHNS, CDR2 SASEGT. The germline V and J ends were trimmed by 8 bases and 0 bases, with 10 bases remaining between them.

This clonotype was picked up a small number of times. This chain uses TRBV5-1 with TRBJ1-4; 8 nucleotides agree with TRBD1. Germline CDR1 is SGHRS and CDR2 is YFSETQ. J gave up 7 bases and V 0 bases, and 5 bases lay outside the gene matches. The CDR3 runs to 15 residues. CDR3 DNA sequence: TGCGCCAGCAGCTTGGGGACAGGGCGGGGTGAAAAACTGTTTTTT. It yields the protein CASSLGTGRGEKLFF.

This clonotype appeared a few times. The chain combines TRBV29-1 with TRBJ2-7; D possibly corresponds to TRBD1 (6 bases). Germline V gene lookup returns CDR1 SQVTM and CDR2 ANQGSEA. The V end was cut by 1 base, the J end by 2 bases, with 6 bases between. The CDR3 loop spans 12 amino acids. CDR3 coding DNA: TGCAGCGTTGAAGGGACAGCCTACGAGCAGTACTTC. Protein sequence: CSVEGTAYEQYF.

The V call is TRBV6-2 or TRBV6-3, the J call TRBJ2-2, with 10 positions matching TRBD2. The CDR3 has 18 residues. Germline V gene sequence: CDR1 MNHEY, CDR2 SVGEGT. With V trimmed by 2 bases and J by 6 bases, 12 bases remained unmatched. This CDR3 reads CASSYGQGGLAASGELFF. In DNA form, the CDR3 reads TGTGCCAGCAGTTACGGGCAGGGAGGACTAGCGGCGTCCGGGGAGCTGTTTTTT.

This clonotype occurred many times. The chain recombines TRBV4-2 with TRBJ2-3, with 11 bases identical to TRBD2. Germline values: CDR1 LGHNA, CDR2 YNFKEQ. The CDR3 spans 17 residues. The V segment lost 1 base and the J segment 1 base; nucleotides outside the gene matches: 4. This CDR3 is CASSQASGGLGTDTQYF. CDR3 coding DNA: TGTGCCAGCAGCCAAGCTAGCGGGGGGCTTGGCACAGATACGCAGTATTTT.

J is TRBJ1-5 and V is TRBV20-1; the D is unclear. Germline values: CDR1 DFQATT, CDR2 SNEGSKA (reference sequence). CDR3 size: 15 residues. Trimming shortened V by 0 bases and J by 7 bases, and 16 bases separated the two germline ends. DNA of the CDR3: TGCAGTGCTAGAGATTCTGGCAGCCGAGGCCAGCCCCAGCATTTT. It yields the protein CSARDSGSRGQPQHF.

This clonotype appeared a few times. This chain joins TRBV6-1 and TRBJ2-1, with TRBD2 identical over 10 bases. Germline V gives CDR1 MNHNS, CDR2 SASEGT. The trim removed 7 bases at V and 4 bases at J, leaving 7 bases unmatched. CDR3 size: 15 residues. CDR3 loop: CASKEAGGFYNEQFF. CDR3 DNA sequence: TGTGCCAGCAAGGAAGCGGGGGGGTTTTACAATGAGCAGTTCTTC.

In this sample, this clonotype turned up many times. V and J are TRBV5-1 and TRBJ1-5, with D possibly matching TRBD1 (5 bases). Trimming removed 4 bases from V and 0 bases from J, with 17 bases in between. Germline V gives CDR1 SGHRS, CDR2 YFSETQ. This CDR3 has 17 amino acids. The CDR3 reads CASSPGLLSYSNQPQHF. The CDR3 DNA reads TGCGCCAGCAGCCCGGGACTTCTTAGTTATAGCAATCAGCCCCAGCATTTT.

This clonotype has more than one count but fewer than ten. The CDR3: CASSAIAGASYNEQFF. The CDR3 coding sequence is TGTGCCAGCAGTGCAATAGCGGGAGCCTCCTACAATGAGCAGTTCTTC. J is TRBJ2-1 and V is TRBV6-4; TRBD2 agrees at 9 bases. The CDR3 is 16 amino acids. Germline V gene data show CDR1 as MRHNA and CDR2 as SNTAGT. The trim removed 4 bases at V and 0 bases at J, leaving 4 bases unmatched.

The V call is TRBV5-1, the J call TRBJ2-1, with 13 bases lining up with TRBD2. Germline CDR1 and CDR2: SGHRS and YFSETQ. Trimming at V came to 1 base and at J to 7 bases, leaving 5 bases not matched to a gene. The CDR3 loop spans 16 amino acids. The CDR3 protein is CASSLWRTSGSNEQFF. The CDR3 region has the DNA TGCGCCAGCAGCTTGTGGCGGACTAGCGGGAGTAATGAGCAGTTCTTC. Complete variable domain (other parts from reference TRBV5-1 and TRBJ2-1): KAGVTQTPRYLIKTRGQQVTLSCSPISGHRSVSWYQQTPGQGLQFLFEYFSETQRNKGNFPGRFSGRQFSNSRSEMNVSTLELGDSALYLCASSLWRTSGSNEQFFGPGTRLTVL.